This record covers a single T cell receptor beta chain. Other DNA sequences within the sample encode an identical CDR3. The data derive from a study of blood T cell repertoires in COVID-19. The wider study: The United States, Italy and Spain supplied acute and convalescent COVID-19 samples. The analysed material was cDNA or gDNA that came from T cells, B-cell-depleted T cells, or PBMCs.

This CDR3 spans 15 amino acids. Trimming took 1 base from V and 1 from J; bases not matched to a gene: 1. CDR1 is SGHTA, CDR2 FQGNSA, per germline. Source study methods: Reference gene primer amplification in the assay estimated nucleated cell counts. Some clones are missing from TCRdb's copy, which holds only in-frame ones; the method was immunoSEQ multiplex PCR. The DNA gave D and trimming, while V, J and clone size come from that table. This sample carries about 140,000 clones, more than 60% of them seen once, and the ten largest clones take over 10%. The J gene is TRBJ2-1, the V gene TRBV7-2; 7 nucleotides agree with TRBD1. Sample: peripheral blood. The clonotype was recovered from an elderly man with acute or convalescent COVID-19. The CDR3, as DNA: TGTGCCAGCAGCTTAGACAGGGGTTCCTACAATGAGCAGTTCTTC. Its protein is CASSLDRGSYNEQFF. Filled out from reference TRBV7-2 and TRBJ2-1, the complete variable domain reads GAGVSQSPSNKVTEKGKDVELRCDPISGHTALYWYRQSLGQGLEFLIYFQGNSAPDKSGLPSDRFSAERTGGSVSTLTIQRTQQEDSAVYLCASSLDRGSYNEQFFGPGTRLTVL.